This T cell receptor (beta chain) originates from a study of shared clonotypes between healthy human individuals. The CDR3 extends over 15 amino acids. Germline V lookup: CDR1 SGHAT, CDR2 FQNNGV. The V gene lost 5 bases and the J gene lost 0 bases, with 13 bases spanning the gap. The table came from immunoSEQ multiplex PCR; TCRdb's copy has only in-frame clones and leaves some out. The sample holds about 2,200,000 clones, around 93% seen once. Terminally differentiated effector memory CD45RA+ cells were excluded from the naive CD8 cells, which were CD45RO-negative and positively selected for CCR7. Recent acute infections and vaccinations were absent in the healthy HIV-negative adult donors.

The rearrangement uses TRBV11-2 and TRBJ1-1, with unresolved D. The sample was naive CD8+ T cells from PBMCs. The receptor was derived from a man younger than 30 in good health. Some clones in this sample may be carry-over from other donors' samples. This CDR3 is CASSPPALMNTEAFF. As DNA, the CDR3 is TGTGCCAGCAGCCCACCGGCCCTCATGAACACTGAAGCTTTCTTT.